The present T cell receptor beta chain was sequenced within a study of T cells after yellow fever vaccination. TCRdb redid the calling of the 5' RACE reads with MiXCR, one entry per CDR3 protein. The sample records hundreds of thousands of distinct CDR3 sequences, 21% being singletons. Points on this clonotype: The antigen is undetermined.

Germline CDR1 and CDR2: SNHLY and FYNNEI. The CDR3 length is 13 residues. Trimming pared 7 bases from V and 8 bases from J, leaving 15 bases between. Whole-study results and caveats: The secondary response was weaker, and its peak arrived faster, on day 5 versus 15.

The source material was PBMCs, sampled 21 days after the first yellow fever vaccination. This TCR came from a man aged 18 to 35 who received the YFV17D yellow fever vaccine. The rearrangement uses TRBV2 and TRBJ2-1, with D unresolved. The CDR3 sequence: CASTRPSLDEQFF. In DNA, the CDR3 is TGTGCCAGCACTAGACCCTCGTTAGATGAGCAGTTCTTC.